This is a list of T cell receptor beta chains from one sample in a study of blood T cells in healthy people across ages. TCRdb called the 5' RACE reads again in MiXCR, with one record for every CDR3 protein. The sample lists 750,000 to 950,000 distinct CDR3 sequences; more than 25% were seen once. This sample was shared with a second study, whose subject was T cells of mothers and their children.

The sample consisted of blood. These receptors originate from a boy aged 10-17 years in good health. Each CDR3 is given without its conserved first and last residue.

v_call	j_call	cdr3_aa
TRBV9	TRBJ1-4	ASSGVGSNEKLF
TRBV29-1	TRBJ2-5	SVDRQGISQETQY
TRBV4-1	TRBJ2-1	ASSLGGGSPYNEQF
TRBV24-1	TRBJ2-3	ATSGRTDTQY
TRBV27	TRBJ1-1	ASRLAGARGEAF
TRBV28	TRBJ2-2	ASSLRQGSNTGELF
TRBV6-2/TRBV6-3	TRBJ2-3	ASSSRTYTDTQY
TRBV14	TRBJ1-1	ASSQDFPRGSAF
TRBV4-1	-	ASSYRGPGNEQF
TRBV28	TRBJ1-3	ASSFRTSLENTIY
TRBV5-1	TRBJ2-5	ASSSALSPETQY
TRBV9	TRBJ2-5	ASSVDQGGETQY
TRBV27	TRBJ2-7	ASSLPAGIQY
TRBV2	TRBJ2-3	ASSPTSGGPDTQY
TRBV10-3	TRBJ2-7	AISGAGASYEQY
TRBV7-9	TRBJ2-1	ASSLRREGPYNEQF
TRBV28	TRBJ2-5	ASTEGGTGKETQY
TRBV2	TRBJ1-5	ASRWARGAQPQH
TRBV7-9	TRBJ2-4	ASSLQQGPIQY
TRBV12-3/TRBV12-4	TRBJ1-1	ASSFGGIEAF
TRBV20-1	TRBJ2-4	SARDRGPKNIQY
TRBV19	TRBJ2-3	ASGDYALQY
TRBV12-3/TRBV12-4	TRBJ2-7	ASSAGQGSLY
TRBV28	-	ASSDGLAGIINSYEQY
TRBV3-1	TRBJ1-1	ASSPTTGSTEAF
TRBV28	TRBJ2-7	ASSLSTVGSSYEQY
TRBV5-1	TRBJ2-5	ASTGGVRGETQY
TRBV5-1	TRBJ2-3	ASSRQGGQQGVDTQY
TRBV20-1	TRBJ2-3	SASVRLDTQY
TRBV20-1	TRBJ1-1	SARPTVNTEAF
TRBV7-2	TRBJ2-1	ASSAASNHEQF
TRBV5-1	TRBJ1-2	ASSFDRGKEGYT
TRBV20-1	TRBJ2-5	SAPIYRGRGETQY
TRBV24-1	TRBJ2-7	ATSDSGTLSYEQY
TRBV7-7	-	ASSPGGTPDEQY
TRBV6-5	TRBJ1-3	ASGRRISGNTIY
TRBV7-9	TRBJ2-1	ASSLGVASGEYNEQF
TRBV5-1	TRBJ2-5	ASSSDQTKEQETQY
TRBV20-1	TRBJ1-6	SARAGGEANSPLH
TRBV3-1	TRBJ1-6	ASSQGTDRHSPLH
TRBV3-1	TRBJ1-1	ASSHGGGGYSEAF
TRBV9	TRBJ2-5	ASSTSSGRETQY
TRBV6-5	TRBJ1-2	ASSYDSTFNYGYT
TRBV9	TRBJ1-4	ASSNRAANEKLF
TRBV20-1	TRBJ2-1	SARDEVASGTYVNEQF
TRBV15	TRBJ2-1	ATRTGGSYNEQF
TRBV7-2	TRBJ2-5	ASSLALGGPETQY
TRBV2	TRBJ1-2	AGSDVNLWAIPYGYT
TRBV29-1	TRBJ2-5	SGDSGGALETQY